Listed here are 6 T cell receptor beta chains from one sample, sequenced in a study of Ad26.COV2.S vaccination and SARS-CoV-2 variants. Produced via immunoSEQ multiplex PCR; TCRdb's table is partial and in-frame only. The data hold about 500,000 clones, with 80% to 90% observed a single time. As for treatment: about 20 received Ad26.COV2.S at low or high dose, single or two shots; a few received placebo; per-sample allocation not given. Sampling was performed 63 days after the first vaccine or placebo injection. The sequenced sample was peripheral blood, obtained in a trial of Ad26.COV2.S vaccine versus placebo. Receptor source: a person aged 18-60 years who received the Ad26.COV2.S COVID-19 vaccine or a placebo.

This clone was seen only once. V and J are TRBV27 and TRBJ1-6, with a tentative D call TRBD1 (5 bases). From germline, CDR1 is MNHEY and CDR2 SMNVEV (reference sequence). The CDR3 length is 13 residues. V shed 3 bases and J shed 14 bases, with 14 bases lying between them. This chain's CDR3 is CASSLSSRGSLHF. The CDR3 coding sequence is TGTGCCAGCAGTTTGAGCTCTCGGGGGTCCCTCCACTTT.

This sequence joins TRBV5-6 and TRBJ2-2; 8 positions match TRBD1. Germline lookup yields CDR1 SGHDT and CDR2 YYEEEE. The length of the CDR3 is 16 residues. V lost 6 bases and J lost 6; bases outside the gene matches: 13. The CDR3 sequence: CASTRQGASFSGELFF. The CDR3 DNA is TGTGCCAGCACTCGGCAGGGGGCATCCTTTTCCGGGGAGCTGTTTTTT.

The genes are TRBV5-1 and TRBJ1-1; D not resolved. The CDR3 length is 15 residues. The V gene lost 0 bases and the J gene lost 1 base, with 10 bases spanning the gap. Germline V gives CDR1 SGHRS, CDR2 YFSETQ. This chain's CDR3 is CASSLEGGRNTEAFF. CDR3 DNA sequence: TGCGCCAGCAGCTTGGAGGGCGGACGGAACACTGAAGCTTTCTTT.

The rearrangement joins TRBV5-8 to TRBJ1-5; D gene ambiguous. Germline CDR1 reads SGHTS; CDR2 reads YDEGEE. Deletions cut 2 bases from V and 7 bases from J, with 10 bases between. The CDR3 sequence is 13 residues long. CDR3: CASSFGREQPQHF. The CDR3 bases are TGTGCCAGCAGCTTTGGACGGGAACAGCCCCAGCATTTT.

This sequence joins TRBV9 and TRBJ2-1; 8 bases agree with TRBD2. The length of the CDR3 is 14 residues. CDR1 is SGDLS and CDR2 is YYNGEE in the germline V gene. V dropped 3 bases and J dropped 6; count of bases not matched to a gene: 5. CDR3 in DNA: TGTGCCAGCAGCGCCCGGGGGGGCTTCAATGAGCAGTTCTTC. Translated: CASSARGGFNEQFF.

The chain has TRBV5-1 and TRBJ2-7, with D possibly being TRBD1 or TRBD2 (5 bases each). V was shortened by 0 bases and J by 0 bases, with 10 bases between the two germline ends. This CDR3 spans 15 amino acids. The V gene's germline CDR1 is SGHRS and CDR2 YFSETQ. CDR3: CASSLDRGSSYEQYF. The CDR3 DNA reads as TGCGCCAGCAGCTTGGACCGGGGCTCCTCCTACGAGCAGTACTTC.